Sequencing of this T cell receptor (beta chain) was carried out in a study of CD8 T cells in Susac syndrome. Background on the study: The sequenced Susac syndrome patients comprised six with active disease and 8 or 9 in remission. Study conclusions and caveats: In total CD8+ repertoires, around 15 Susac-specific public clones were detected, and CD8+ TEMRA repertoires contained four to six.

Random hexamers served to reverse transcribe roughly 0.45 to 1 ug RNA. TCRdb independently ran MiXCR on the immunoSEQ multiplex PCR reads; one entry per CDR3 protein. The table shows 84,000 or so distinct CDR3 sequences, with approximately 95% occurring only once. Sequencing targeted TCR beta in blood CD8+ and CD4+ T cells. V was shortened by 0 bases and J by 1 base, with 7 bases between the two germline ends. Germline V gives CDR1 GTSNPN, CDR2 SVGIG (reference sequence). This CDR3 contains 13 residues. Points on this clonotype: The antigen remains unidentified.

The TCR originated in a human donor with Susac syndrome. The specimen was CD8+ T cells from PBMCs. The chain joins TRBV30 to TRBJ2-7; D gene unclear. The CDR3 protein is CAWSVLGSYEQYF. The DNA of the CDR3 is TGTGCCTGGAGTGTACTGGGATCCTACGAGCAGTACTTC.